The T cell receptor beta chain under discussion was sequenced for a study of T cells after yellow fever vaccination. This clonotype has only a few counts. TCRdb reprocessed the 5' RACE reads via MiXCR and lists one record per CDR3 protein. The sample yields 300,000 to 400,000 distinct CDR3 sequences, roughly 6.2% seen once. V was pared by 5 bases and J by 5 bases, with 6 bases between. This CDR3 spans 10 amino acids. Germline V CDR1 and CDR2: SQVTM, ANQGSEA. The rearrangement uses TRBV29-1 and TRBJ2-5; the D is unclear. This receptor was taken from a man aged 25 to 40 who received the YFV17D yellow fever vaccine. The sample consisted of PBMCs, taken 5 days after the yellow fever booster vaccination. The CDR3 protein is CSVHLETQYF. CDR3 bases: TGCAGCGTTCATCTGGAGACCCAGTACTTC.